Listed below are T cell receptor beta chains from one sample, sequenced in a study of T cells in Graves' hyperthyroidism and ophthalmopathy. TCRdb itself ran the multiplex PCR reads through MiXCR, one entry per CDR3 protein. The data show 400,000 to 500,000 distinct CDR3 sequences, roughly 13% seen once. Sequencing was performed on blood. These receptors were taken from a woman younger than 35 with Graves' hyperthyroidism. Both conserved end residues are part of each CDR3. A D gene is named only where the DNA matches it firmly. The size entry is marked missing in some rows and otherwise reads once, few, many or a size class.

TRBJ2-3 TRBV20-1 many TRBD1 TGCAGTGCTAGACCCCGGACAGGGACGCAGTATTTT CSARPRTGTQYF
TRBJ2-1 TRBV30 many TRBD1 TGTGCCTGGAACAGGGGAGATTACAATGAGCAGTTCTTC CAWNRGDYNEQFF
TRBJ1-2 TRBV12-3/TRBV12-4 few - TGTGCCAGCAGCCTGGGACAATATAGCGGCTACACCTTC CASSLGQYSGYTF
TRBJ2-3 TRBV12-3/TRBV12-4 - TRBD2 TGTGCCAGCAGTCTGGGACTAGCGGGGCCTGATACGCAGTATTTT CASSLGLAGPDTQYF
TRBJ1-6 TRBV13 many TRBD1 TGTGCCAGCAGCGACCGACAGGGGAACAATTCACCCCTCCACTTT CASSDRQGNNSPLHF
TRBJ1-1 TRBV6-1 many - TGTGCCAGCAGTGAAGGGGCCTGGAACACTGAAGCTTTCTTT CASSEGAWNTEAFF
TRBJ2-7 TRBV7-2 many TRBD2 TGTGCCAGCGGTAGGACTAGCGGGAGTTACGAGCAGTACTTC CASGRTSGSYEQYF
TRBJ1-4 TRBV28 - - TGTGCCAGCAGTGGAGATAATGAAAAACTGTTTTTT CASSGDNEKLFF
TRBJ2-7 TRBV20-1 many - TGCAGTGCTGGAGAGGGGTCGGTGGGAAGCGAGCAGTACTTC CSAGEGSVGSEQYF
TRBJ2-1 TRBV5-1 many TRBD2 TGCGCCAGCAGCCAACCCCAGAAAGGACTAGCGGGTGGTTCCTACAATGAGCAGTTCTTC CASSQPQKGLAGGSYNEQFF
TRBJ1-4 TRBV9 - - TGTGCCAGCAGCGTGGGCGCAACTAATGAAAAACTGTTTTTT CASSVGATNEKLFF
TRBJ1-1 TRBV28 many TRBD1 TGTGCCAGCAGTGACAGGGTGGTTGAAGCTTTCTTT CASSDRVVEAFF
TRBJ2-5 TRBV20-1 many TRBD2 TGCGGTGCGTGGACTAGCGGGAGTGTGGGGCCTCAAGAGACCCAGTACTTC CGAWTSGSVGPQETQYF
TRBJ1-5 TRBV20-1 few TRBD1 TGCAGTGCTAGAGCGGGACAGAGTATGTTGCCCCAGCATTTT CSARAGQSMLPQHF
TRBJ1-2 TRBV29-1 - - TGCAGCGTCCTAGGGGCCGCCCTTGGCTACACCTTC CSVLGAALGYTF
TRBJ2-1 TRBV5-6 - - TGTGCCAGCAGCTTGCTTGTGAGCTCCTACAATGAGCAGTTCTTC CASSLLVSSYNEQFF
TRBJ2-1 TRBV20-1 - TRBD2 TGCGGTGCTAATTGGACTAGCAATTCGTATGAGCAGTTCTTC CGANWTSNSYEQFF
TRBJ2-1 TRBV7-2 few TRBD2 TGTGCCAGCAGCTTAGCGCCTGCGGGAGCGCTCCCCGATGAGCAGTTCTTC CASSLAPAGALPDEQFF
TRBJ1-2 TRBV3-1 - - TGTGCCAGCAGCCAATCATTTCCAGGAAACTATGGCTACACCTTC CASSQSFPGNYGYTF
TRBJ1-1 TRBV3-1 - - TGTGCCAGCAGCAAAGGACGTCGGAACACTGAAGCTTTCTTT CASSKGRRNTEAFF
TRBJ2-6 TRBV2 - - TGTGCCAGCAGCTCGACCAGGGACCTCTCTGGGGCCAACGTCCTGACTTTC CASSSTRDLSGANVLTF
TRBJ1-3 TRBV30 many - TGTGCCTGGGGGACGCTCGACTCTGGAAACACCATATATTTT CAWGTLDSGNTIYF
TRBJ1-1 TRBV7-3 few TRBD1 TGTGCCAGCAGCTCCCCGGACAGGGGAGGGACTGAAGCTTTCTTT CASSSPDRGGTEAFF
TRBJ2-7 TRBV7-9 many - TGTGCCAGCAGCTTAAGTAGCAACGAGCAGTACTTC CASSLSSNEQYF
TRBJ2-3 TRBV29-1 - TRBD2 TGCAGCGTTTCCGGGGGGAGGCCAGATACGCAGTATTTT CSVSGGRPDTQYF
TRBJ1-2 TRBV29-1 many TRBD1 TGCAGCGTTGGGGGACAGACTAACTATGGCTACACCTTC CSVGGQTNYGYTF
TRBJ2-6 TRBV27 - - TGTGCCAGCACCTCGGTCGTTGCGGGAAAGACTGGGGCCAACGTCCTGACTTTC CASTSVVAGKTGANVLTF
TRBJ2-5 TRBV20-1 many TRBD2 TGCAGTGCTCCGACAATAGCGGGAGACCAAGAGACCCAGTACTTC CSAPTIAGDQETQYF
TRBJ1-3 TRBV6-2/TRBV6-3 - - TGTGCCAGCAGTCCTATTCGCAGCGCCGGAAACACCATATATTTT CASSPIRSAGNTIYF
TRBJ2-3 TRBV10-3 - TRBD2 TGTGCCATCAGCCCGGGGACTAGCGGGAGGGCTTGGAGAGATACGCAGTATTTT CAISPGTSGRAWRDTQYF
TRBJ2-7 TRBV9 - - TGTGCCAGCAGCGTGGGGGGTGTTTACGAGCAGTACTTC CASSVGGVYEQYF
TRBJ2-1 TRBV7-3 many - TGTGCCAGCAGCTCTCACCCCGACTTGAATGAGCAGTTCTTC CASSSHPDLNEQFF
TRBJ2-1 TRBV28 many - TGTGCCAGCAGTTTTGGAGGCCCTGGCGATGAGCAGTTCTTC CASSFGGPGDEQFF
TRBJ1-6 TRBV10-3 - - TGTGCCATCAGTGAGCCGCGTGCACCGGGGGATTCACCCCTCCACTTT CAISEPRAPGDSPLHF
TRBJ2-7 TRBV6-9 few - TGTGCCAGCATTTACAGGGCGGGGGTGACCTACGAGCAGTACTTC CASIYRAGVTYEQYF
TRBJ2-1 TRBV12-3/TRBV12-4 many - TGTGCCAGCAGTTTTTATCTGGGGGCCCCGTTCTTC CASSFYLGAPFF
TRBJ2-7 TRBV5-1 many TRBD1 TGCGCCAGCAGCCCTACAGGGGCGGAGTACTACGAGCAGTACTTC CASSPTGAEYYEQYF
TRBJ2-1 TRBV6-1 many TRBD1 TGTGCCAGCAGATTGGGACAGTTCAATGAGCAGTTCTTC CASRLGQFNEQFF
TRBJ1-2 TRBV27 many - TGTGCCAGCAGACGACAGGCCCGTCAGAGCTACACCTTC CASRRQARQSYTF
TRBJ2-7 TRBV20-1 few TRBD2 TGCAGTGCTAGCGCTAGCGGGAGAAGTTACGAGCAGTACTTC CSASASGRSYEQYF
TRBJ1-4 TRBV9 - - TGTGCCAGCAGCGTTGGGACACGGGAAAAACTGTTTTTT CASSVGTREKLFF
TRBJ1-1 TRBV12-5 - - TGTGCTAGTGGTTTGGGTGACACCAACACTGAAGCTTTCTTT CASGLGDTNTEAFF
TRBJ1-1 TRBV19 - - TGTGCCAGTAGTATAGGGCGGATTGAAGCTTTCTTT CASSIGRIEAFF
TRBJ2-7 TRBV7-2 - - TGTGCCAGCAGCATGACAGGCTATCCCTCCTACGAGCAGTACTTC CASSMTGYPSYEQYF
TRBJ2-1 TRBV5-4 - - TGTGCCAGCAGCTTGGAGCCCCTGGGCAATGAGCAGTTCTTC CASSLEPLGNEQFF
TRBJ2-3 TRBV30 many TRBD2 TGTGCCTGGAGTGTAGCGGGACCCCCAGATACGCAGTATTTT CAWSVAGPPDTQYF
TRBJ2-3 TRBV6-1 many TRBD2 TGTGCCAGCAGTCCCCTAGCGGGAGGACGCACAGATACGCAGTATTTT CASSPLAGGRTDTQYF
TRBJ2-3 TRBV7-9 few TRBD2 TGTGCCAGCAGCACACTGGGAGGGGCGCAGATTGTTGGCACAGATACGCAGTATTTT CASSTLGGAQIVGTDTQYF
TRBJ2-7 TRBV29-1 - TRBD1 TGCAGCGTTCGGCCAGGGGGCGTCTACGAGCAGTACTTC CSVRPGGVYEQYF
TRBJ1-5 TRBV12-3/TRBV12-4 many TRBD1 TGTGCCAGCAGTCACCGGGACAGACAAAGTCAGCCCCAGCATTTT CASSHRDRQSQPQHF
TRBJ1-2 TRBV2 - - TGTGCCACACCTCTTAGCGGGAGGTACTATGGCTACACCTTC CATPLSGRYYGYTF
TRBJ2-3 TRBV18 many TRBD2 TGTGCCAGCTCTTCAGCGGGAGGATATACAGATACGCAGTATTTT CASSSAGGYTDTQYF
TRBJ2-1 TRBV6-2/TRBV6-3 many TRBD2 TGTGCCAGCAGCTCCGGGACTAGCGGGTTCTACAATGAGCAGTTCTTC CASSSGTSGFYNEQFF
TRBJ2-5 TRBV20-1 - TRBD2 TGCAGTGCTAGAGATGTTAGCGGGACAAAGACCCAGTACTTC CSARDVSGTKTQYF
TRBJ2-1 TRBV3-1 many TRBD2 TGTGCCAGCAGCCCGGCGGGGGGCGCATACAATGAGCAGTTCTTC CASSPAGGAYNEQFF
TRBJ2-3 TRBV15 many TRBD2 TGTGCCACCAGCAGAGATATACTAGCGGGGGGATCGGATACGCAGTATTTT CATSRDILAGGSDTQYF
TRBJ2-1 TRBV2 many - TGTGCTACGGGAAACTCCTACAATGAGCAGTTCTTC CATGNSYNEQFF
TRBJ2-1 TRBV4-3 many - TGCGCCAGCAGCCAAGATGGACGGACGTACGGTTACAATGAGCAGTTCTTC CASSQDGRTYGYNEQFF
TRBJ2-1 TRBV19 few TRBD2 TGTGCCAGTAGTTGGGGGCTAGCGGGAGGGGGGGAGCAGTTCTTC CASSWGLAGGGEQFF